One and the same sample provided the 27 T cell receptor beta chains below, sequenced in a study of CD8 T cells in Susac syndrome. With random hexamers, roughly 0.45 to 1 ug RNA was reverse transcribed. MiXCR, run by TCRdb on the immunoSEQ multiplex PCR reads, gives a single entry per CDR3 protein. The sample includes approximately 70,000 distinct CDR3 sequences, around 95% of them seen just once. The specimen was CD8+ T cells from PBMCs. All receptors come from a human donor with multiple sclerosis.

The J gene is TRBJ2-7, the V gene TRBV7-9; D gene unclear. Trimming removed 0 bases at V and 4 bases at J, with 4 bases between. This CDR3 has 12 amino acids. CDR1 is SEHNR, CDR2 FQNEAQ, per germline (reference sequence). The CDR3 nucleotides are TGTGCCAGCAGCTTAGCCCCGTACGAGCAGTACTTC. Amino acids: CASSLAPYEQYF. Drawing the rest from reference TRBV7-9 and TRBJ2-7, the complete variable domain is DTGVSQNPRHKITKRGQNVTFRCDPISEHNRLYWYRQTLGQGPEFLTYFQNEAQLEKSRLLSDRFSAERPKGSFSTLEIQRTEQGDSAMYLCASSLAPYEQYFGPGTRLTVT.

V usage is TRBV28 and J usage is TRBJ2-6; 9 nucleotides line up with TRBD1. J lost 2 bases, V lost 5 bases, and 13 bases had no gene match. Germline CDR1 and CDR2: MDHEN and SYDVKM. The CDR3 has 19 residues. CDR3 sequence (DNA): TGTGCCAGCAGTGGGGAGTGGGACAGGGAAACGACTGGGGCCAACGTCCTGACTTTC. This translates into CASSGEWDRETTGANVLTF.

Here the CDR3 reads CASSWTAGGTDTQYF. The CDR3 nucleotides read TGTGCCAGCAGTTGGACAGCGGGAGGTACAGATACGCAGTATTTT. The rearrangement links TRBV27 to TRBJ2-3; 9 bases line up with TRBD2. Looked up from germline, CDR1 is MNHEY and CDR2 is SMNVEV (reference sequence). This CDR3 is built from 15 residues. The J segment lost 3 bases and the V segment lost 4 bases, leaving 5 bases of the junction unmatched.

V is TRBV20-1 and J is TRBJ2-1; 8 nucleotides match TRBD2. CDR3 length equals 15 residues. V lost 8 bases and J lost 2; bases outside the gene matches: 11. CDR1 and CDR2 (germline): DFQATT, SNEGSKA (reference sequence). This CDR3 is CSPTRAGGPYNEQFF. DNA of the CDR3: TGCAGTCCCACTCGGGCGGGAGGACCCTACAATGAGCAGTTCTTC.

J is TRBJ2-7 and V is TRBV3-1; D may correspond to TRBD1 or TRBD2 (5 bases each). The V gene's germline CDR1 is LGHDT and CDR2 YNNKEL (reference sequence). V gave up 1 base and J gave up 0 bases, with 10 bases separating them. The CDR3 sequence is 15 residues long. CDR3 loop: CASSQGAGSSYEQYF. The CDR3 DNA follows: TGTGCCAGCAGCCAAGGGGCAGGGAGCTCCTACGAGCAGTACTTC.

V gene TRBV9 combines with J gene TRBJ2-1, with a weak D call TRBD2 (6 bases). The germline gives CDR1 SGDLS, CDR2 YYNGEE. The germline V and J ends were trimmed by 0 bases and 0 bases, with 10 bases remaining between them. There are 16 residues in the CDR3. The chain's CDR3 is CASSVDGGASYNEQFF. CDR3 in DNA: TGTGCCAGCAGCGTAGACGGGGGAGCCTCCTACAATGAGCAGTTCTTC. Full variable domain (rest looked up from reference TRBV9 and TRBJ2-1): DSGVTQTPKHLITATGQRVTLRCSPRSGDLSVYWYQQSLDQGLQFLIQYYNGEERAKGNILERFSAQQFPDLHSELNLSSLELGDSALYFCASSVDGGASYNEQFFGPGTRLTVL.

This chain uses TRBV6-1 with TRBJ1-5, with D tentatively TRBD1 (5 bases). V lost 5 bases to trimming and J lost 0 bases, with 17 bases between them. CDR3 length: 17 residues. The germline V gene encodes CDR1 MNHNS and CDR2 SASEGT. CDR3 sequence (DNA): TGTGCCAGCAGTAAATTACCTCGACAGACTAGCAATCAGCCCCAGCATTTT. Amino acids: CASSKLPRQTSNQPQHF.

This clonotype occurred once. V gene TRBV7-8 combines with J gene TRBJ2-5, with 9 bases aligning to TRBD2. V was pared by 2 bases and J by 5 bases, with 0 bases of the junction left unmatched. CDR1 SGHVS and CDR2 FQNEAQ come from the germline V gene. CDR3 length equals 13 residues. CDR3 sequence (DNA): TGTGCCAGCAGCTTAACTAGCGGGGAGACCCAGTACTTC. Its protein is CASSLTSGETQYF.

This chain connects TRBV27 to TRBJ2-7, with D unresolved. CDR3 size: 17 residues. V was cut by 2 bases and J by 7 bases, with 24 bases left in between. The V gene's germline CDR1 is MNHEY and CDR2 SMNVEV (reference sequence). The CDR3 bases are TGTGCCAGCAGTTTAAAATCCTGGACGGAGTTCTACGAGGAGCAGTACTTC. It specifies CASSLKSWTEFYEEQYF.

The chain couples TRBV6-5 to TRBJ2-5, with a tentative D call TRBD1 (7 bases). V was shortened by 3 bases and J by 5 bases, with 16 bases between the two germline ends. CDR3 size: 15 residues. In germline, CDR1 is MNHEY, CDR2 SVGAGI. The DNA for the CDR3 is TGTGCCAGCAGTTATGCTCAGGGGGGTTACGAGACCCAGTACTTC. Amino acid sequence: CASSYAQGGYETQYF.

CDR3 loop: CATSDKGTNYGYTF. The CDR3, as DNA: TGTGCCACCAGTGATAAAGGGACTAACTATGGCTACACCTTC. The gene calls are TRBV24-1 and TRBJ1-2; D remains unclear. The ends were cut back, 3 bases at V and 0 bases at J, with 7 bases in the middle. This CDR3 contains 14 residues. Germline V gene data show CDR1 as KGHDR and CDR2 as SFDVKD.

The chain links TRBV7-8 to TRBJ2-5; D is possibly TRBD1 (5 bases). The CDR3 length is 15 residues. Germline CDR1 SGHVS, CDR2 FQNEAQ. Trimming left V 5 bases short and J 1 base short, with 14 bases between. CDR3 bases: TGTGCCAGCAGCCCGACGCTAGGGGCCCAAGAGACCCAGTACTTC. Its translation is CASSPTLGAQETQYF.

The chain links TRBV6-2 or TRBV6-3 to TRBJ2-2; TRBD1 agrees at 9 bases. The V gene's germline CDR1 is MNHEY and CDR2 SVGEGT. The CDR3 contains 15 residues. V lost 4 bases to trimming and J lost 5 bases; unmatched junction nucleotides: 5. CDR3: CASSSGTGSTGELFF. CDR3 in DNA: TGTGCCAGCAGTTCCGGGACAGGGAGTACCGGGGAGCTGTTTTTT.

The rearrangement uses TRBV9 and TRBJ1-6, with unresolved D. The CDR3 extends over 15 amino acids. Trimming pared 2 bases from V and 13 bases from J, leaving 19 bases between. Germline assignment: CDR1 SGDLS and CDR2 YYNGEE. The CDR3 DNA follows: TGTGCCAGCAGCGTTAGGGCCGGGTTGGGGTCTCCCCTCCACTTT. It yields the protein CASSVRAGLGSPLHF. The whole variable domain, filled in from reference TRBV9 and TRBJ1-6, reads DSGVTQTPKHLITATGQRVTLRCSPRSGDLSVYWYQQSLDQGLQFLIQYYNGEERAKGNILERFSAQQFPDLHSELNLSSLELGDSALYFCASSVRAGLGSPLHFGNGTRLTVT.

As DNA, the CDR3 is TGCAGCGTCGAGACTAGCGGGAGATTCGGGAGCTCCTACGAGCAGTACTTC. As protein: CSVETSGRFGSSYEQYF. The chain carries TRBV29-1 and TRBJ2-7; 12 positions match TRBD2. With V trimmed by 6 bases and J by 0 bases, 12 bases remained unmatched. The CDR3 is 17 amino acids. Looked up from germline, CDR1 is SQVTM and CDR2 is ANQGSEA.

The chain joins TRBV6-5 to TRBJ2-5; D not certain. V lost 6 bases to trimming and J lost 7 bases, with 9 bases between them. The CDR3 contains 11 residues. Germline CDR1 and CDR2: MNHEY and SVGAGI. CDR3: CASSQLGTQYF. Here the CDR3 DNA reads TGTGCCAGCAGCCAACTTGGGACCCAGTACTTC.

V and J are TRBV19 and TRBJ2-5; 12 nucleotides line up with TRBD2. After removal of 4 bases from V and 5 bases from J, the junction contained 8 bases not matched to a gene. This CDR3 comprises 16 residues. CDR1 is LNHDA and CDR2 is SQIVND in the germline V gene (reference sequence). The CDR3 DNA sequence: TGTGCCAGTAGTACCGGGACTAGCGGGTTGGCGGAGACCCAGTACTTC. The encoded protein is CASSTGTSGLAETQYF.

The rearrangement links TRBV3-1 to TRBJ2-4; 10 nucleotides match TRBD2. Germline CDR1 LGHDT, CDR2 YNNKEL (reference sequence). This CDR3 has 19 amino acids. V lost 4 bases to trimming and J lost 0 bases; unmatched junction nucleotides: 12. CDR3 amino acids: CASSPPELAGAVAKNIQYF. The CDR3 DNA follows: TGTGCCAGCAGCCCCCCCGAGCTAGCGGGGGCCGTAGCCAAAAACATTCAGTACTTC. Supplemented by reference TRBV3-1 and TRBJ2-4, the full variable domain reads DTAVSQTPKYLVTQMGNDKSIKCEQNLGHDTMYWYKQDSKKFLKIMFSYNNKELIINETVPNRFSPKSPDKAHLNLHINSLELGDSAVYFCASSPPELAGAVAKNIQYFGAGTRLSVL.

To note about this clonotype: The germline gene is not matched at one end of the junction; a read error may be the cause. The chain links TRBV24-1 to TRBJ1-2; 7 bases line up with TRBD1. The CDR3 is made up of 15 amino acids. The germline V gene has CDR1 KGHDR and CDR2 SFDVKD. CDR3 sequence: CATNDVQGPFYGYTF. CDR3 sequence (DNA): TGTGCCACCAATGATGTACAGGGGCCATTCTATGGCTACACCTTC.

The rearrangement uses TRBV30 and TRBJ2-7; D remains unclear. The germline V gene encodes CDR1 GTSNPN and CDR2 SVGIG (reference sequence). Trimming took off 4 bases at V and 4 bases at J, with 14 bases between the two ends. CDR3 length equals 13 residues. CDR3: CAWISPNGYEQYF. DNA of the CDR3: TGTGCCTGGATCTCCCCCAATGGATACGAGCAGTACTTC.

The V gene is TRBV23-1, the J gene TRBJ1-1; D gene uncertain. TRBV23-1 is assigned to the ORF class and has an uncertain function. The CDR3 length is 15 residues. V shed 2 bases and J shed 3 bases, with 13 bases lying between them. CDR3 protein: CASSQLFNGYTEAFF. The CDR3 nucleotides are TGCGCCAGCAGTCAACTATTTAATGGATACACTGAAGCTTTCTTT.

The chain carries TRBV5-1 and TRBJ2-7; no reliable D call. V was cut by 0 bases and J by 5 bases, with 6 bases left in between. Germline V gene lookup returns CDR1 SGHRS and CDR2 YFSETQ. The CDR3 runs to 12 residues. CDR3 nucleotides: TGCGCCAGCAGCTTGGCCGTGAACGAGCAGTACTTC. Translation gives CASSLAVNEQYF.

This clonotype was found a few times. The chain couples TRBV6-5 to TRBJ2-1; maybe TRBD2 (5 bases). Trimming removed 2 bases at V and 6 bases at J, with 17 bases between. CDR3 size: 16 residues. Germline assignment: CDR1 MNHEY and CDR2 SVGAGI. The CDR3 DNA sequence: TGTGCCAGCAGTTACACATCTTTGTCTGGAGGCAATGAGCAGTTCTTC. It translates to CASSYTSLSGGNEQFF.

The J gene is TRBJ2-1, the V gene TRBV28, with D maybe TRBD1 (5 bases). Germline assignment: CDR1 MDHEN and CDR2 SYDVKM. The CDR3 covers 13 residues. The germline V and J ends were trimmed by 9 bases and 4 bases, with 13 bases remaining between them. CDR3 protein: CASLSDSYNEQFF. The CDR3 DNA sequence: TGTGCCAGTCTAAGCGACAGTTACAATGAGCAGTTCTTC.

The V and J genes are TRBV9 and TRBJ2-7; TRBD1 agrees at 8 bases. V lost 2 bases and J lost 5; bases outside the gene matches: 12. Germline loops: CDR1 SGDLS, CDR2 YYNGEE. The CDR3 covers 16 residues. The CDR3 sequence: CASSVGSGQVLNEQYF. Written as DNA, the CDR3 is TGTGCCAGCAGCGTGGGTTCGGGACAGGTCTTAAACGAGCAGTACTTC.

This clonotype has just one count. This chain connects TRBV27 to TRBJ2-3, with 13 bases identical to TRBD2. V lost 4 bases and J lost 0; bases outside the gene matches: 7. Germline CDR1 reads MNHEY; CDR2 reads SMNVEV (reference sequence). This CDR3 contains 18 residues. This chain's CDR3 is CASSSTSGGAGSTDTQYF. CDR3 in DNA: TGTGCCAGCAGTTCAACTAGCGGGGGGGCCGGAAGCACAGATACGCAGTATTTT.

The chain carries TRBV12-3 or TRBV12-4 and TRBJ1-5, with D tentatively TRBD1 (5 bases). Trimming left V 3 bases short and J 0 bases short, with 6 bases between. The CDR3 contains 14 residues. CDR3 sequence reads: CASSLTDSNQPQHF. The CDR3 region has the DNA TGTGCCAGCAGTTTGACAGATAGCAATCAGCCCCAGCATTTT.